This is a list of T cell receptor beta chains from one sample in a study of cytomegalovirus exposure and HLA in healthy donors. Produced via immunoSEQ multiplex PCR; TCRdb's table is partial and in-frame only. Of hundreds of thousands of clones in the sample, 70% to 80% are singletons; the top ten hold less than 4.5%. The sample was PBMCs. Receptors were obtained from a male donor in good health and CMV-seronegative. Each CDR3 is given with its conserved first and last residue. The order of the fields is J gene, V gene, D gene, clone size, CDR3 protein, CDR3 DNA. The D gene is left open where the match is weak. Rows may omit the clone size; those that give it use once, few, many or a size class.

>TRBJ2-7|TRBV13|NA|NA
CATPYEQYF
TGTGCCACCCCATACGAGCAGTACTTC
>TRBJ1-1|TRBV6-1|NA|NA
CASSIRSRDNTEAFF
TGTGCCAGCAGTATACGATCCAGGGATAACACTGAAGCTTTCTTT
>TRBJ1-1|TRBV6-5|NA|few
CASSYLPQGNTEAFF
TGTGCCAGCAGTTACCTGCCCCAGGGGAACACTGAAGCTTTCTTT
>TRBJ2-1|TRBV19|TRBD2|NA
CAIRHRLAGEDEQFF
TGTGCCATCCGCCACCGACTAGCGGGAGAGGATGAGCAGTTCTTC
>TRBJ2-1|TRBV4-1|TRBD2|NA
CASSQEGTSGGYNEQFF
TGCGCCAGCAGCCAAGAAGGGACTAGCGGGGGATACAATGAGCAGTTCTTC
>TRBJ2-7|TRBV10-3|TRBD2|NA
CAIRRTSGSEVSYEQYF
TGTGCCATCAGGAGGACTAGCGGGAGTGAGGTATCCTACGAGCAGTACTTC
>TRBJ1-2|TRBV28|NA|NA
CASSFPRRGRGYTF
TGTGCCAGCAGTTTCCCACGGAGGGGACGGGGCTACACCTTC
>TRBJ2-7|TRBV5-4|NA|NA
CASSLELSSYEQYF
TGTGCCAGCAGCTTGGAACTCTCCTCCTACGAGCAGTACTTC
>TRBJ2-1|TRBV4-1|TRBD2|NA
CASSQVSPGTRERYEQFF
TGCGCCAGCAGCCAAGTGTCACCCGGGACTAGGGAGAGGTATGAGCAGTTCTTC
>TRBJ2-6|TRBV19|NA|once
CVRELWGQRPDF
TGTGTTCGAGAGCTCTGGGGCCAACGTCCTGACTTC
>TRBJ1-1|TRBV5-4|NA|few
CASSFDSRLVTEAFF
TGTGCCAGCAGCTTTGATTCTCGGTTGGTCACTGAAGCTTTCTTT
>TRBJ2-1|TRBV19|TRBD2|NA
CASSIGAGVDNEQFF
TGTGCCAGTAGTATTGGGGCGGGAGTTGACAATGAGCAGTTCTTC
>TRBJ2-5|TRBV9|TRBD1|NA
CASSVDTGGGETQYF
TGTGCCAGCAGCGTAGATACAGGGGGAGGAGAGACCCAGTACTTC
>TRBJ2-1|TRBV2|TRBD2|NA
CASSDEAGGSYEQFF
TGTGCCAGCAGTGATGAAGCGGGAGGGTCGTATGAGCAGTTCTTC
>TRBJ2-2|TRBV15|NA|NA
CATSPRTGELFF
TGTGCCACCAGTCCCCGCACCGGGGAGCTGTTTTTT
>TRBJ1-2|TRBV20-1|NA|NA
CSARGSPGYTF
TGCAGTGCTAGAGGTAGTCCTGGCTACACCTTC
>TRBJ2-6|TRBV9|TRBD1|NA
CASSRGQGGISGANVLTF
TGTGCCAGCAGCCGAGGACAGGGTGGCATTTCTGGGGCCAACGTCCTGACTTTC
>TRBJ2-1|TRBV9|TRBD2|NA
CASSGEGGLAATYNEQFF
TGTGCCAGCAGCGGAGAGGGAGGACTAGCGGCAACCTACAATGAGCAGTTCTTC
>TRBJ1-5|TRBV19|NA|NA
CASSSRRSSYQPQHF
TGTGCCAGTAGTTCTCGCCGAAGCTCTTATCAGCCCCAGCATTTT
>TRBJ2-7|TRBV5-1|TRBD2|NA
CASRERESGEQYF
TGCGCCAGCAGAGAGCGGGAGTCTGGCGAGCAGTACTTC
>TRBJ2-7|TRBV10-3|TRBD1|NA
CAISETGTATYEQYF
TGTGCCATCAGTGAGACCGGGACAGCGACCTACGAGCAGTACTTC
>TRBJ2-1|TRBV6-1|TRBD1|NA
CASSVGTGGYEQFF
TGTGCCAGCAGTGTCGGGACAGGGGGATATGAGCAGTTCTTC
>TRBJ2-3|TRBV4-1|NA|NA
CASSQASGWGTRGDTQYF
TGCGCCAGCAGCCAAGCATCTGGTTGGGGGACGCGGGGTGATACGCAGTATTTT
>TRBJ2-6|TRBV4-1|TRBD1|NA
CASSQTGAGANVLTF
TGTGCCAGCAGCCAGACAGGGGCTGGGGCCAACGTCCTGACTTTC
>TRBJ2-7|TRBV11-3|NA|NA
CASSLDTGIPYEQYF
TGTGCCAGCAGCTTAGATACAGGGATTCCCTACGAGCAGTACTTC
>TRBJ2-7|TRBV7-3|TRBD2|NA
CASRSSGSGEQYF
TGTGCCAGCAGGTCTAGCGGGAGCGGCGAGCAGTACTTC
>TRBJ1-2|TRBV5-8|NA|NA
CASSKDSQVYGYTF
TGTGCCAGCAGCAAGGACAGCCAAGTCTATGGCTACACCTTC
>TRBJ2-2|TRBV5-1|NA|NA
CASSAQGATGELFF
TGCGCCAGCAGCGCCCAGGGCGCCACCGGGGAGCTGTTTTTT
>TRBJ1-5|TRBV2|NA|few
CASRGMIQPQHF
TGTGCCAGCCGGGGGATGATTCAGCCCCAGCATTTT
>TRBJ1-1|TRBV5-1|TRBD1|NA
CASQMVTAGGTEAFF
TGCGCCAGCCAAATGGTAACCGCAGGGGGAACTGAAGCTTTCTTT